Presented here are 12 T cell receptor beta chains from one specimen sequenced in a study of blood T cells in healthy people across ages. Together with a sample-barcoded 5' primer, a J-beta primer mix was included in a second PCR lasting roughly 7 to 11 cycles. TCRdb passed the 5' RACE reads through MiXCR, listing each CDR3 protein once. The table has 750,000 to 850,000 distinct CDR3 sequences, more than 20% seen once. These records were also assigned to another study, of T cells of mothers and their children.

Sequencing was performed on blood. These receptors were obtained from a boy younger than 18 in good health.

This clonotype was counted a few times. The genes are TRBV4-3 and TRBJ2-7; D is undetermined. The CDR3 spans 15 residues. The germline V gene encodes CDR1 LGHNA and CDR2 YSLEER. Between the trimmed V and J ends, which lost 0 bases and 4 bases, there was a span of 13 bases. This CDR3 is CASSQDSQAAYEQYF. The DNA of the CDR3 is TGCGCCAGCAGCCAAGATTCTCAGGCCGCGTACGAGCAGTACTTC.

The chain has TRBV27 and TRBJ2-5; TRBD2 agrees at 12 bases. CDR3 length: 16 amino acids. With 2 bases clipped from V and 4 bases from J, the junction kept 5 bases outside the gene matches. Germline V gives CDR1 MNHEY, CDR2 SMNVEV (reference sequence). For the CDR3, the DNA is TGTGCCAGCAGTTTACTAGCGGGGGGGCCGGGAGAGACCCAGTACTTC. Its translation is CASSLLAGGPGETQYF.

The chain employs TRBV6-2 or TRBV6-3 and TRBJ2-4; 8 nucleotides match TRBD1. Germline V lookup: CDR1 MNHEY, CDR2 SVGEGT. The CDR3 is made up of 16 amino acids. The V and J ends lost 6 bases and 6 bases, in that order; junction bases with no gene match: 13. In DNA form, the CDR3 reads TGTGCCAGCAGGAAAACCGGACAGGGAGTGGTAAACATTCAGTACTTC. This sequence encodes CASRKTGQGVVNIQYF.

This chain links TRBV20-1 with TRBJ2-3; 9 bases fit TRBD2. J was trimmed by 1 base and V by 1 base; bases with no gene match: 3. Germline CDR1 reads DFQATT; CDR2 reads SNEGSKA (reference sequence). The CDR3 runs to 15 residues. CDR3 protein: CSARALAGGTDTQYF. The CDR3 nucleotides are TGCAGTGCTAGAGCCTTAGCGGGAGGCACAGATACGCAGTATTTT.

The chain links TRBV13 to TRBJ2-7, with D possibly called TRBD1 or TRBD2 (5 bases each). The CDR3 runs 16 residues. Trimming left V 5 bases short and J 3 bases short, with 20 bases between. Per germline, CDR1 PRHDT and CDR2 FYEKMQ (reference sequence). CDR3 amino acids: CASSPRPGQSNYEQYF. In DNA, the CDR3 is TGTGCCAGCAGCCCGCGCCCGGGGCAGTCGAACTACGAGCAGTACTTC.

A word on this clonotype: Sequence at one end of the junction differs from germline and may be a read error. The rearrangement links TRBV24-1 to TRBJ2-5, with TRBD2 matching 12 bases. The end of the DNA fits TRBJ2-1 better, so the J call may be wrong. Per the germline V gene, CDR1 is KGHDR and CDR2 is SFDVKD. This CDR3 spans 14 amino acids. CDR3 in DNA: TGTGCCACGACGACTAGCGGGGGCCACAACGAGCAGTTCTTC. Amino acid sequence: CATTTSGGHNEQFF.

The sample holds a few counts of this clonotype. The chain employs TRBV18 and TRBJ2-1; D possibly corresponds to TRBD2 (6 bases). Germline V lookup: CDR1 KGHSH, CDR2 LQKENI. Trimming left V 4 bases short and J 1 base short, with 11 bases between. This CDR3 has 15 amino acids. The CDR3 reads CASSLQEGSYNEQFF. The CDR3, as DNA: TGTGCCAGCTCACTTCAGGAGGGGTCCTACAATGAGCAGTTCTTC.

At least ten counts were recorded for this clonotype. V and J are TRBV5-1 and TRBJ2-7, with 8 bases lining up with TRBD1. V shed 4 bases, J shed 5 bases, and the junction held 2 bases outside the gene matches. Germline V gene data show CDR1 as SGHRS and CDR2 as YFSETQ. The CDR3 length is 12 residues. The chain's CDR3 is CASSAGGDEQYF. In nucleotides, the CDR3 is TGCGCCAGCAGCGCAGGGGGCGACGAGCAGTACTTC.

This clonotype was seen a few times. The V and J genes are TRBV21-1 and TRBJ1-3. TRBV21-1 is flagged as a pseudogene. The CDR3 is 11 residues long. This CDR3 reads CASGPGNTIYF. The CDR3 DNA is TGTGCCAGCGGCCCTGGAAACACCATATATTTT.

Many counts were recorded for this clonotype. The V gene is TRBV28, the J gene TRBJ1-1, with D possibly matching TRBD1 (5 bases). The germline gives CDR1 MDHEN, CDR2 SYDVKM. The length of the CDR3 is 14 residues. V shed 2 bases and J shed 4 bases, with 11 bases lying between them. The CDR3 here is CASSLRQGATEAFF. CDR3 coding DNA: TGTGCCAGCAGTTTAAGGCAGGGTGCCACTGAAGCTTTCTTT. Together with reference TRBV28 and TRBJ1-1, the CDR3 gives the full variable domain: DVKVTQSSRYLVKRTGEKVFLECVQDMDHENMFWYRQDPGLGLRLIYFSYDVKMKEKGDIPEGYSVSREKKERFSLILESASTNQTSMYLCASSLRQGATEAFFGQGTRLTVV.

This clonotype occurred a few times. The CDR3 spells CASRTASYEQYF. The CDR3 DNA reads as TGTGCCAGCAGAACAGCTTCCTACGAGCAGTACTTC. The gene calls are TRBV6-2 or TRBV6-3 and TRBJ2-7; D is unresolved. CDR1 is MNHEY, CDR2 SVGEGT, per germline. This CDR3 comprises 12 residues. V was trimmed by 6 bases and J by 1 base, leaving 7 bases between them.

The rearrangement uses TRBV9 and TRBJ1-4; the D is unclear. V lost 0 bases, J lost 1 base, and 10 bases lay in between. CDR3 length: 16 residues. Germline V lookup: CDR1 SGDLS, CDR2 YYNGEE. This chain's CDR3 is CASSVGPPGTNEKLFF. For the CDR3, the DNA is TGTGCCAGCAGCGTAGGTCCGCCGGGAACTAATGAAAAACTGTTTTTT.